This T cell receptor (beta chain) was retrieved from a study of cytomegalovirus exposure and HLA in healthy donors. Of note for this clone: Antigen specificity is unknown.

Primers for the PCR totalled 60 Vbeta and 13 Jbeta. The assay was immunoSEQ multiplex PCR, and TCRdb's table has in-frame clones only and misses some. The sample has about 82,000 clones; 70% to 75% are singletons. The donors (healthy individuals) were bone marrow donors. V shed 5 bases and J 4 bases; nucleotides not matched to a gene: 5. Germline-derived CDR1 and CDR2 are SGHTA and FQGNSA. The length of the CDR3 is 15 residues. Study-level findings and limits: The study put 150 to 200 TCR beta chains on its list as cytomegalovirus-associated.

The source is a woman in her 50s in good health and CMV-seropositive. The chain links TRBV7-2 to TRBJ1-4, with 9 bases matching TRBD1. The source material was PBMCs. The chain's CDR3 is CASSTDRGFNEKLFF. The CDR3 DNA is TGTGCCAGCAGCACAGACAGGGGGTTTAATGAAAAACTGTTTTTT.